The rows below give T cell receptor beta chains drawn from one sample of a study of blood T cell repertoires in COVID-19. Produced via immunoSEQ multiplex PCR; TCRdb's table is partial and in-frame only. The table includes approximately 70,000 clones, more than 75% detected once. The specimen was peripheral blood. These receptors were obtained from a human donor in a cohort sampled during active COVID-19. CDR3s include the opening cysteine and the closing phenylalanine or tryptophan. D genes are given only for firm matches. Clone sizes are given selectively: once, few, many, or a class where the clone is expanded.

>NA|10|NA|TRBV29-1|TRBJ2-3
CSVGTYTQYF
TGCAGCGTTGGAACATATACGCAGTATTTT
>NA|16|NA|TRBV6-2/TRBV6-3|TRBJ1-1
CASSYRGWRRGTEAFF
TGTGCCAGCAGTTACAGAGGTTGGCGGCGGGGGACTGAAGCTTTCTTT
>NA|15|TRBD1|TRBV2|TRBJ1-5
CASSGDSGGDQPQHF
TGTGCCAGCAGCGGGGACAGCGGGGGGGATCAGCCCCAGCATTTT
>once|15|TRBD1|TRBV27|TRBJ2-7
CASTFRDRGLYEQYF
TGTGCCAGCACCTTCCGGGACAGGGGGTTGTACGAGCAGTACTTC
>NA|17|NA|TRBV18|TRBJ2-5
CASSPPGGGPFQETQYF
TGTGCCAGCTCACCACCTGGCGGGGGCCCATTCCAAGAGACCCAGTACTTC
>few|14|NA|TRBV7-9|TRBJ2-7
CASSPRTESYEQYF
TGTGCCAGCAGCCCAAGGACAGAATCCTACGAGCAGTACTTC
>NA|16|TRBD1|TRBV30|TRBJ1-2
CAWRLPGTGKGYGYTF
TGTGCCTGGAGGCTTCCCGGGACAGGGAAAGGGTACGGCTACACCTTC
>NA|13|TRBD1|TRBV4-1|TRBJ2-7
CASSQDIRTGQYF
TGCGCCAGCAGCCAAGATATCAGGACAGGGCAGTACTTC
>NA|15|NA|TRBV5-1|TRBJ2-7
CASSLGPAESYEQYF
TGCGCCAGCAGCTTGGGTCCGGCGGAATCCTACGAGCAGTACTTC
>once|14|TRBD1|TRBV19|TRBJ1-2
CASSTLQGMVSYTF
TGTGCCAGTAGTACCCTACAGGGGATGGTTAGCTACACCTTC
>few|15|NA|TRBV4-3|TRBJ1-2
CASSQEAGAVYGYTF
TGCGCCAGCAGCCAAGAGGCGGGGGCGGTCTATGGCTACACCTTC
>NA|13|TRBD1|TRBV15|TRBJ2-1
CATSRHTGAEQFF
TGTGCCACCAGCAGACATACAGGGGCTGAGCAGTTCTTC
>NA|11|NA|TRBV2|TRBJ2-5
CATGRGETQYF
TGTGCTACAGGGAGGGGGGAGACCCAGTACTTC
>NA|16|TRBD1|TRBV7-6|TRBJ1-1
CASSSGTGEHHTEAFF
TGTGCCAGCAGCTCCGGGACAGGGGAACATCACACTGAAGCTTTCTTT
>NA|14|NA|TRBV7-2|TRBJ2-3
CASSFLGAGDTQYF
TGTGCCAGCAGTTTTCTAGGGGCCGGAGATACGCAGTATTTT
>NA|16|TRBD2|TRBV7-8|TRBJ2-2
CASSGKRGGTAGELFF
TGTGCCAGCAGCGGCAAGCGGGGGGGCACGGCCGGGGAGCTGTTTTTT
>NA|13|TRBD1|TRBV6-5|TRBJ2-3
CASRQQGTDTQYF
TGTGCCAGCAGGCAACAGGGGACAGATACGCAGTATTTT
>NA|15|NA|TRBV6-1|TRBJ1-6
CASSERRGEVSPLHF
TGTGCCAGCAGTGAACGCAGGGGCGAGGTTTCACCCCTCCACTTT
>NA|18|NA|TRBV27|TRBJ1-6
CVSRPSIQGSSYNSPLHF
TGTGTCTCCAGGCCCTCAATTCAGGGTAGCTCCTATAATTCACCCCTCCACTTT
>NA|15|TRBD2|TRBV5-6|TRBJ2-7
CASSLAGGTTYEQYF
TGTGCCAGCAGCTTGGCCGGGGGGACTACCTACGAGCAGTACTTC
>NA|15|TRBD2|TRBV2|TRBJ2-1
CASRVSGGAYNEQFF
TGTGCCAGCAGGGTTAGCGGGGGGGCCTACAATGAGCAGTTCTTC
>NA|13|TRBD2|TRBV29-1|TRBJ2-5
CSVEDGPGGTQYF
TGCAGCGTTGAAGATGGGCCGGGGGGGACCCAGTACTTC
>NA|11|NA|TRBV29-1|TRBJ2-7
CSVRESYEQYF
TGCAGCGTTCGAGAATCCTACGAGCAGTACTTC
>NA|13|NA|TRBV11-2|TRBJ1-1
CASSSNRVGEAFF
TGTGCCAGCAGCTCAAACAGGGTCGGTGAAGCTTTCTTT
>NA|14|TRBD2|TRBV5-1|TRBJ2-7
CASSLGAGEYEQYF
TGCGCCAGCAGCTTGGGAGCGGGGGAGTACGAGCAGTACTTC
>NA|15|NA|TRBV7-2|TRBJ1-1
CASSLDLQPNTEAFF
TGTGCCAGCAGCTTAGATTTACAGCCTAACACTGAAGCTTTCTTT
>NA|13|NA|TRBV11-2|TRBJ2-1
CASSLGPYNEQFF
TGTGCCAGCAGCCTGGGGCCCTACAATGAGCAGTTCTTC
>NA|15|TRBD1|TRBV9|TRBJ1-1
CASSKAGTGSGEAFF
TGTGCCAGCAGCAAAGCCGGGACAGGAAGTGGTGAAGCTTTCTTT
>NA|11|NA|TRBV20-1|TRBJ2-7
CSASSTGEQYF
TGCAGTGCTAGCTCTACCGGCGAGCAGTACTTC
>NA|14|NA|TRBV21-1|TRBJ1-4
CAVREQGVLEKLFF
TGTGCCGTCAGAGAACAGGGAGTATTGGAAAAACTGTTTTTT
>NA|12|NA|TRBV3-1/TRBV3-2|TRBJ1-2
CASSQREYGYTF
TGTGCCAGCAGCCAACGGGAGTATGGCTACACCTTC
>NA|16|TRBD2|TRBV4-3|TRBJ2-1
CASSQDWGGGADEQFF
TGCGCCAGCAGCCAAGATTGGGGCGGGGGGGCCGATGAGCAGTTCTTC
>NA|14|NA|TRBV5-4|TRBJ2-7
CASSLRDSSYEQYF
TGTGCCAGCAGCTTGCGCGACAGTTCCTACGAGCAGTACTTC
>NA|14|NA|TRBV10-1|TRBJ2-7
CASSEGRNYYEQYF
TGCGCCAGCAGTGAGGGGAGAAACTACTACGAGCAGTACTTC
>few|13|NA|TRBV7-2|TRBJ1-2
CASSFGGKSGYTF
TGTGCCAGCAGCTTCGGTGGTAAGAGTGGCTACACCTTC
>NA|14|NA|TRBV10-1|TRBJ2-7
CASSESNRRGEQYF
TGCGCCAGCAGTGAGTCGAATCGGCGGGGCGAGCAGTACTTC
>NA|17|TRBD1|TRBV5-1|TRBJ2-5
CASSWTGGKVSGETQYF
TGCGCCAGCAGCTGGACAGGGGGCAAGGTCTCGGGAGAGACCCAGTACTTC
>NA|14|NA|TRBV30|TRBJ1-6
CAWSVTQFNSPLHF
TGTGCCTGGAGTGTGACACAGTTTAATTCACCCCTCCACTTT
>NA|13|TRBD1|TRBV30|TRBJ1-6
CAWSGGYNSPLHF
TGTGCCTGGTCAGGGGGTTATAATTCACCCCTCCACTTT
>NA|14|NA|TRBV27|TRBJ2-4
CASPSSGAKNIQYF
TGTGCCAGCCCCTCGTCGGGGGCCAAAAACATTCAGTACTTC
>NA|14|NA|TRBV28|TRBJ1-3
CAAWGGLTGNTIYF
TGTGCCGCTTGGGGGGGGCTCACTGGAAACACCATATATTTT
>NA|19|TRBD2|TRBV7-2|TRBJ2-5
CASSSPRTSAYKRGETQYF
TGTGCCAGCAGCTCCCCCCGGACTAGCGCTTACAAACGGGGAGAGACCCAGTACTTC
>NA|12|NA|TRBV30|TRBJ2-7
CAWSYFSYEQYF
TGTGCCTGGAGCTATTTCTCCTACGAGCAGTACTTC
>NA|13|NA|TRBV11-1|TRBJ2-7
CASSPTRGYEQYF
TGTGCCAGCAGCCCGACGCGGGGTTACGAGCAGTACTTC
>NA|14|TRBD1|TRBV4-2|TRBJ1-2
CASSREQGTYGYTF
TGTGCCAGCAGCCGCGAACAGGGGACCTATGGCTACACCTTC
>few|15|NA|TRBV7-3|TRBJ2-5
CASSPGLERQETQYF
TGTGCCAGCAGCCCAGGACTCGAACGACAAGAGACCCAGTACTTC
>NA|12|NA|TRBV27|TRBJ2-1
CASTGSYNEQFF
TGTGCCAGCACAGGCTCCTACAATGAGCAGTTCTTC
>NA|14|TRBD2|TRBV10-3|TRBJ2-7
CAISDSAGGYEQYF
TGTGCCATCAGTGATAGTGCGGGGGGGTACGAGCAGTACTTC
>NA|12|NA|TRBV27|TRBJ1-1
CASRRGNTEAFF
TGTGCCAGCCGACGAGGGAACACTGAAGCTTTCTTT
>NA|16|TRBD1|TRBV4-3|TRBJ1-2
CASSISGTDWNYGYTF
TGCGCCAGCAGCATTTCCGGGACAGACTGGAACTATGGCTACACCTTC
>NA|14|NA|TRBV19|TRBJ2-7
CASSGTLVTYEQYF
TGTGCCAGTAGTGGGACACTGGTAACCTACGAGCAGTACTTC
>NA|15|NA|TRBV30|TRBJ1-1
CAWSVRGATSTEAFF
TGTGCCTGGAGTGTACGGGGGGCCACGAGCACTGAAGCTTTCTTT
>NA|16|TRBD1|TRBV4-1|TRBJ1-3
CASSQPGQAPGNTIYF
TGCGCCAGCAGCCAGCCGGGACAGGCTCCGGGAAACACCATATATTTT
>NA|17|TRBD1|TRBV7-9|TRBJ1-1
CASTLGVGGRGATEAFF
TGTGCCAGCACCTTAGGGGTTGGTGGCAGGGGGGCCACTGAAGCTTTCTTT
>NA|14|TRBD1|TRBV7-9|TRBJ1-4
CASSSGTGGEKLFF
TGTGCCAGCAGCTCGGGGACAGGCGGTGAAAAACTGTTTTTT
>NA|13|TRBD2|TRBV18|TRBJ2-7
CASSSGTINEQYF
TGTGCCAGCTCATCAGGGACTATCAACGAGCAGTACTTC
>NA|13|NA|TRBV27|TRBJ1-2
CASTRRGLNGYTF
TGTGCCAGCACCCGGCGGGGTTTGAATGGCTACACCTTC
>NA|13|TRBD1|TRBV12-3/TRBV12-4|TRBJ1-2
CASSPSGQGGYTF
TGTGCCAGCAGTCCCTCTGGACAGGGTGGCTACACCTTC